This T cell receptor (beta chain) was sequenced during a study of kidney transplant recipient with SARS-CoV-2 infection (dated by TCRdb to about 2021). Reads for this sample came from an Illumina MiSeq. Profiling of the peripheral T cell repertoire targeted human TCRbeta genes. Concerning the study's data processing: Beta-binomial modelling was applied to test for differential clonotype abundance so that variability over time was accounted for. Expanded clonotypes were screened against the ImmuneCODE reference database of SARS-CoV-2-associated TCRs and mapped to viral genome regions. Additional repertoire analyses were carried out for TRBV gene usage, CDR3 length, CDR3 amino acid overlap between time points, clonotype abundance distributions and Jaccard similarity. TCRdb applied fastp at Q25 and MiXCR to the public reads, then kept only in-frame beta chains. CDR3 protein duplicates are merged, each entry listing the most common genes and DNA. TCRdb, not the authors, supplied the V and J calls. The sample table contains fewer than 250,000 distinct CDR3 sequences; only one count was recorded for 29% of them. Around 6.8% of the sample comes from the top ten.

As to this clonotype: Its antigen remains undetermined. A read error is possible here, since a much larger clone lies one base away.

Taken with the paper, the label for time point translates to: pre-pandemic baseline sample and day 111 after first positive SARS-CoV-2 test. This clonotype originated in a male patient aged 30 to 39 who had COVID-19 and was a kidney transplant recipient. Because of the transplant, the T cells may be the graft donor's rather than the patient's own. The material was a blood sample, obtained at baseline and on day 111 from a kidney transplant recipient.

The nucleotide sequence is TGTGCCAGCAGTGAAGCAAAGGGGGGAGCTCTTAAGAATGAAAAACTGTTTTTT. It codes for CASSEAKGGALKNEKLFF. The rearranged segments are TRBV25-1 and TRBJ1-4; TRBD1 is perhaps the D gene, given 6 matching bases. Trimming takes 2 bases from V and 5 bases from J, and the germline ends sit 21 bases apart. From its cysteine to its phenylalanine, the CDR3 spans 18 amino acids. Solely the CDR3 DNA is kept, with 54 bases framed from the first base. CDR1 and CDR2 (MGHDK, SYGVNS) derive from the germline V gene.